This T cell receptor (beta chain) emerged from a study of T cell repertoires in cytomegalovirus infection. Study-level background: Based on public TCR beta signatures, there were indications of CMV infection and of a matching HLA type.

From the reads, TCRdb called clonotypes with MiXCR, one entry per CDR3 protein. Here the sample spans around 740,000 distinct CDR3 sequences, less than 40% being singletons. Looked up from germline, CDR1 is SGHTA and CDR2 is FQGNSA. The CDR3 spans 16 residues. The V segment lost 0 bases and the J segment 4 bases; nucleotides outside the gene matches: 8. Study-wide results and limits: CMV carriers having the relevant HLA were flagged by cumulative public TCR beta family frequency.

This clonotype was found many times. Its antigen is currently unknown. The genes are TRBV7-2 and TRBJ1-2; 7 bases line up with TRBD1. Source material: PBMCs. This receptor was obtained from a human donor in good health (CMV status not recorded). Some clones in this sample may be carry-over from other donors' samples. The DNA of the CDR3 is TGTGCCAGCAGCTTAGCCCCGGGACAGACGTCCTATGGCTACACCTTC. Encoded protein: CASSLAPGQTSYGYTF.